The 27 T cell receptor beta chains listed next were all sequenced from one sample in a study of CD8+CD57+ T cells in acquired aplastic anemia. By flow cytometry, patients selected for sequencing had shown an expansion of CD8+CD57+ cells. Genomic DNA constituted the template upon which TCR beta VDJ and CDR3 profiling was performed. TCRdb recomputed calls from the reads with MiXCR, one row per CDR3 protein. The sample has roughly 170,000 distinct CDR3 sequences, about 44% seen once. The specimen was sorted CD4+, CD8+, or CD8+CD57+ T cells (not recorded which) from PBMCs. The receptors shown here come from a human donor with aplastic anemia.

Ten or more counts support this clonotype. The chain links TRBV7-8 to TRBJ1-3; no clear D. This CDR3 spans 17 amino acids. Trimming cost V 2 bases and J 2 bases, with 16 bases left between them. CDR1 and CDR2 (germline): SGHVS, FQNEAQ. As DNA, the CDR3 is TGTGCCAGCAGCTTATTTCCGGAAAGAGGAACTGGAAACACCATATATTTT. Translating it yields CASSLFPERGTGNTIYF. Looking up the rest from reference TRBV7-8 and TRBJ1-3 gives the full variable domain: GAGVSQSPRYKVAKRGQDVALRCDPISGHVSLFWYQQALGQGPEFLTYFQNEAQLDKSGLPSDRFFAERPEGSVSTLKIQRTQQEDSAVYLCASSLFPERGTGNTIYFGEGSWLTVV.

Ten or more counts support this clonotype. The chain links TRBV19 to TRBJ2-3; unclear D gene. The CDR3 runs to 15 residues. Germline V gene data show CDR1 as LNHDA and CDR2 as SQIVND (reference sequence). The germline V and J ends were trimmed by 1 base and 1 base, with 9 bases remaining between them. The CDR3 DNA reads TGTGCCAGTAGTATAGCGGACGGAGGCACAGATACGCAGTATTTT. It yields the protein CASSIADGGTDTQYF.

This clonotype was seen more than once but under ten times. The V call is TRBV29-1, the J call TRBJ2-7; 11 nucleotides match TRBD1. V was clipped by 1 base and J by 3 bases; unmatched bases: 2. This CDR3 region has 14 residues. From germline, CDR1 is SQVTM and CDR2 ANQGSEA. This CDR3 reads CSVEGGTGGYEQYF. The CDR3 nucleotides are TGCAGCGTTGAAGGGGGGACAGGGGGCTACGAGCAGTACTTC.

The sample holds many counts of this clonotype. The CDR3 loop reads CASSLRASGTGELFF. As DNA, the CDR3 is TGTGCCAGCAGTTTGAGGGCGTCGGGCACCGGGGAGCTGTTTTTT. The chain employs TRBV12-3 or TRBV12-4 and TRBJ2-2, with D maybe TRBD2 (5 bases). There are 15 residues in the CDR3. With 3 bases removed from V and 4 bases from J, the gap between germline ends came to 12 bases.

This clonotype has a count of ten or more. V gene TRBV7-9 combines with J gene TRBJ1-3, with no clear D. CDR3 length equals 15 residues. Germline V lookup: CDR1 SEHNR, CDR2 FQNEAQ (reference sequence). V dropped 0 bases and J dropped 0 bases, with 6 bases sitting between them. The CDR3 loop reads CASSLASYSGNTIYF. In DNA, the CDR3 is TGTGCCAGCAGCTTAGCGAGCTACTCTGGAAACACCATATATTTT.

Many counts were recorded for this clonotype. This sequence joins TRBV19 and TRBJ2-5; maybe TRBD1 (5 bases). Germline assignment: CDR1 LNHDA and CDR2 SQIVND (reference sequence). This CDR3 is 13 amino acids long. V was cut by 3 bases and J by 7 bases, with 12 bases left in between. CDR3: CASSMNRLGTQYF. The CDR3 bases are TGTGCCAGTAGTATGAACAGGTTAGGGACCCAGTACTTC. The variable domain in full, completed from reference TRBV19 and TRBJ2-5, reads DGGITQSPKYLFRKEGQNVTLSCEQNLNHDAMYWYRQDPGQGLRLIYYSQIVNDFQKGDIAEGYSVSREKKESFPLTVTSAQKNPTAFYLCASSMNRLGTQYFGPGTRLLVL.

In its sample, this clonotype was seen once. The J gene is TRBJ1-6, the V gene TRBV13; TRBD1 matches at 7 bases. V lost 5 bases, J lost 9 bases, and 7 bases stayed unmatched. The germline V gene encodes CDR1 PRHDT and CDR2 FYEKMQ (reference sequence). The CDR3 runs to 14 residues. Written as DNA, the CDR3 is TGTGCCAGCAGCCTTGGACAGGAAAGTTCACCCCTCCACTTT. Translation: CASSLGQESSPLHF.

The chain employs TRBV6-5 and TRBJ2-2, with D unclear. CDR3 length: 16 residues. With 0 bases removed from V and 1 base from J, the gap between germline ends came to 9 bases. The germline V gene encodes CDR1 MNHEY and CDR2 SVGAGI. The CDR3 coding sequence is TGTGCCAGCAGTTACTCGTCTGGGAAGAACACCGGGGAGCTGTTTTTT. This codes for CASSYSSGKNTGELFF.

This clonotype was seen a few times. The chain joins TRBV10-2 to TRBJ1-2; D is possibly TRBD1 (6 bases). This CDR3 region has 15 residues. V was shortened by 0 bases and J by 4 bases, with 12 bases between the two germline ends. Germline V gene data show CDR1 as WSHSY and CDR2 as SAAADI. The CDR3 loop reads CASSESKGGGYGYTF. DNA for the CDR3: TGCGCCAGCAGTGAGTCTAAAGGGGGTGGCTATGGCTACACCTTC.

The chain uses TRBV29-1 and TRBJ2-7; 8 nucleotides align to TRBD2. J was trimmed by 1 base and V by 7 bases; bases with no gene match: 9. Germline V gene data show CDR1 as SQVTM and CDR2 as ANQGSEA. The CDR3 loop spans 14 amino acids. In DNA, the CDR3 is TGCAGCGCAACCCTAGCGGGCCTATCCTACGAGCAGTACTTC. Encoded protein: CSATLAGLSYEQYF.

This clonotype was observed many times. The rearrangement joins TRBV4-1 to TRBJ2-3; 8 bases line up with TRBD2. Germline lookup yields CDR1 MGHRA and CDR2 YSYEKL. Trimming cost V 4 bases and J 0 bases; bases outside gene matches: 6. The CDR3 extends over 16 amino acids. CDR3 loop: CASSRAAGGSTDTQYF. The CDR3 DNA is TGCGCCAGCAGCCGGGCTGCGGGGGGCAGCACAGATACGCAGTATTTT.

This clonotype was observed many times. The rearrangement links TRBV5-1 to TRBJ2-2; TRBD1 aligns across 7 bases. Germline CDR1 and CDR2: SGHRS and YFSETQ. This CDR3 has 15 amino acids. J lost 1 base, V lost 5 bases, and 5 bases had no gene match. CDR3: CASSKGQLNTGELFF. As DNA, the CDR3 is TGCGCCAGCAGTAAGGGACAGCTGAACACCGGGGAGCTGTTTTTT.

The table lists this clonotype with a few counts. The rearrangement joins TRBV29-1 to TRBJ2-3; no definite D call. Per germline, CDR1 SQVTM and CDR2 ANQGSEA. The CDR3 length is 13 residues. V was pared by 6 bases and J by 5 bases, with 15 bases between. For the CDR3, the DNA is TGCAGCGTCCCCGAGAAAAAGGAAGATACGCAGTATTTT. It is translated as CSVPEKKEDTQYF.

V gene TRBV3-1 combines with J gene TRBJ2-7; 9 bases agree with TRBD1. Germline V lookup: CDR1 LGHDT, CDR2 YNNKEL (reference sequence). The J segment lost 5 bases and the V segment lost 1 base, leaving 6 bases of the junction unmatched. The CDR3 has 15 amino acids. In nucleotides, the CDR3 is TGTGCCAGCAGCCAAGTAGGACAGGGGAAAAACGAGCAGTACTTC. Protein product: CASSQVGQGKNEQYF.

This clonotype occurred many times. CDR3 sequence (DNA): TGTGCCAGCAGCTTTTCGGACAGGGGATTCTCTGGAAACACCATATATTTT. Its translation: CASSFSDRGFSGNTIYF. This rearrangement joins TRBV7-9 to TRBJ1-3; 9 positions match TRBD1. CDR1 is SEHNR and CDR2 is FQNEAQ in the germline V gene (reference sequence). The CDR3 is made up of 17 amino acids. With 3 bases clipped from V and 0 bases from J, the junction kept 6 bases outside the gene matches.

The gene calls are TRBV5-4 and TRBJ2-5; D is unresolved. Between the trimmed V and J ends, which lost 0 bases and 5 bases, there was a span of 11 bases. The length of the CDR3 is 14 residues. In germline, CDR1 is SGHNT, CDR2 YYREEE (reference sequence). CDR3 coding DNA: TGTGCCAGCAGCTTGGGAGGTGCTAAGGAGACCCAGTACTTC. Translating gives CASSLGGAKETQYF.

This clonotype has a count of ten or more. V is TRBV7-9 and J is TRBJ1-2; 7 positions agree with TRBD1. CDR1 is SEHNR and CDR2 is FQNEAQ in the germline V gene (reference sequence). J gave up 8 bases and V 3 bases, and 15 bases lay outside the gene matches. This CDR3 region has 16 residues. The CDR3 bases are TGTGCCAGCAGCTTGGGGGGGGACAGCGTCCTTAGGGGCTACACCTTC. Its translation is CASSLGGDSVLRGYTF.

V is TRBV24-1 and J is TRBJ2-5, with TRBD1 matching 8 bases. The V segment lost 4 bases and the J segment 0 bases; nucleotides outside the gene matches: 3. Germline CDR1 KGHDR, CDR2 SFDVKD. This CDR3 contains 15 residues. In DNA, the CDR3 is TGTGCCACCAGTGACCGGACAGGGTACCAAGAGACCCAGTACTTC. Amino acid sequence: CATSDRTGYQETQYF.

Of note for this clonotype: Its ends do not fully match the called genes, so a read error is possible. The V call is TRBV7-7, the J call TRBJ2-5, with a tentative D call TRBD1 (6 bases). This CDR3 spans 15 amino acids. Germline V gene lookup returns CDR1 SSHAT and CDR2 FNYEAQ (reference sequence). Here the CDR3 reads CASSLVAQGTETQYF. The CDR3 bases are TGTGCTAGCAGCTTAGTTGCCCAGGGGACGGAGACCCAGTACTTC.

This clonotype has a count of ten or more. This chain connects TRBV7-8 to TRBJ2-1; D tentatively reads TRBD1 or TRBD2 (5 bases each). The germline gives CDR1 SGHVS, CDR2 FQNEAQ. CDR3 length: 15 amino acids. Trimming cost V 0 bases and J 2 bases, with 8 bases left between them. The DNA of the CDR3 is TGTGCCAGCAGCTTAGCAGGGACCCCCTACAATGAGCAGTTCTTC. Translating it yields CASSLAGTPYNEQFF. The entire variable domain, with the rest obtained from reference TRBV7-8 and TRBJ2-1, is as follows: GAGVSQSPRYKVAKRGQDVALRCDPISGHVSLFWYQQALGQGPEFLTYFQNEAQLDKSGLPSDRFFAERPEGSVSTLKIQRTQQEDSAVYLCASSLAGTPYNEQFFGPGTRLTVL.

On this clonotype itself: Being one base from a much bigger clone, this may be a read error. This chain links TRBV14 with TRBJ2-2; D is ambiguous. This CDR3 has 12 residues. Germline V CDR1 and CDR2: SGHDN, FVKESK. Here the CDR3 reads CVSSLRFPLLFF. The CDR3, as DNA: TGTGTCAGCAGCCTAAGGTTCCCGCTTCTGTTTTTT.

The chain combines TRBV7-8 with TRBJ2-7; D may be TRBD2 (5 bases). The CDR3 loop spans 15 amino acids. Germline V gene lookup returns CDR1 SGHVS and CDR2 FQNEAQ. With 2 bases removed from V and 5 bases from J, the gap between germline ends came to 16 bases. The CDR3 bases are TGTGCCAGCAGCTTAAGTAGTGGGGTCGGGAACGAGCAGTACTTC. Amino acids: CASSLSSGVGNEQYF.

The chain is built from TRBV7-2 and TRBJ1-3; weak D call: TRBD1 (5 bases). The CDR3 consists of 13 residues. In germline, CDR1 is SGHTA, CDR2 FQGNSA. Trimming cost V 3 bases and J 7 bases, with 10 bases left between them. In DNA form, the CDR3 reads TGTGCCAGCAGCTTGGGACGGTGGAACACCATATATTTT. As protein: CASSLGRWNTIYF.

The chain combines TRBV3-1 with TRBJ2-3; 7 nucleotides align to TRBD2. V dropped 0 bases and J dropped 3; count of bases not matched to a gene: 12. The CDR3 covers 18 residues. Germline V gene data show CDR1 as LGHDT and CDR2 as YNNKEL (reference sequence). The CDR3 loop is CASSQDWANRGDTDTQYF. The CDR3 DNA is TGTGCCAGCAGCCAAGATTGGGCTAACCGGGGGGATACAGATACGCAGTATTTT.

The V and J genes are TRBV20-1 and TRBJ2-7; D not certain. Trimming took 4 bases from V and 2 from J, leaving 12 bases between them. This CDR3 is 13 amino acids long. Germline V gives CDR1 DFQATT, CDR2 SNEGSKA (reference sequence). CDR3 bases: TGCAGTGCTAAGCAGACGAAAGCCTACGAGCAGTACTTC. Translation: CSAKQTKAYEQYF.

The chain couples TRBV10-1 to TRBJ2-1; D is undetermined. The V end lost 2 bases, the J end lost 0 bases, and 11 bases lay between the germline ends. The CDR3 length is 16 residues. Germline assignment: CDR1 WNHNN and CDR2 SYGVQD (reference sequence). CDR3 coding DNA: TGCGCCAGCAGTGAGGCCCAGTTTAGCTCCTACAATGAGCAGTTCTTC. Its translation: CASSEAQFSSYNEQFF.

Turning to this clonotype: Possible read error: a much larger clone is one base away. The chain joins TRBV9 to TRBJ1-3; a possible D gene is TRBD1 (5 bases). With 0 bases removed from V and 1 base from J, the gap between germline ends came to 17 bases. CDR3 length: 18 residues. The germline gives CDR1 SGDLS, CDR2 YYNGEE. The CDR3 loop is CASSVALGQAESGNTIYF. Written as DNA, the CDR3 is TGTGCCAGCAGCGTAGCCCTGGGGCAGGCGGAATCTGGAAACACCATATATTTT.